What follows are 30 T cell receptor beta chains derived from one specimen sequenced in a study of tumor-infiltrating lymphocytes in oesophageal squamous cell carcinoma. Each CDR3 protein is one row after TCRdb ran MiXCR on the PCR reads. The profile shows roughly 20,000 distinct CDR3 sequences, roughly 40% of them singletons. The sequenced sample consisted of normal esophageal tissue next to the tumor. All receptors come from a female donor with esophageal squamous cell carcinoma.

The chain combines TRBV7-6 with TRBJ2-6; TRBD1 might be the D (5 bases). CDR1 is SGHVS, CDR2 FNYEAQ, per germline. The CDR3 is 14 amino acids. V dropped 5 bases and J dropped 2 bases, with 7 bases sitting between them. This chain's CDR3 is CASSTGAGANVLTF. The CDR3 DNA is TGTGCCAGCAGCACAGGTGCTGGGGCCAACGTCCTGACTTTC.

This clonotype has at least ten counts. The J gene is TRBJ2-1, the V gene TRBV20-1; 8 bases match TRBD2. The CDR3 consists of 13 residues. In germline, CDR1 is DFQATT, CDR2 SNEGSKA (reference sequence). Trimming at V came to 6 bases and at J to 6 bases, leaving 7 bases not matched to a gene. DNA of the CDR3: TGCAGTGCATCCGGGGGGGAAGTCAATGAGCAGTTCTTC. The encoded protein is CSASGGEVNEQFF.

CDR3 amino acids: CASSPNRGTGGFGNEQFF. The CDR3, as DNA: TGTGCCAGCAGCCCAAACCGTGGGACAGGGGGCTTTGGGAATGAGCAGTTCTTC. This chain joins TRBV7-1 and TRBJ2-4; 12 bases are shared with TRBD1. The DNA end is a closer match to TRBJ2-1, so the J assignment may be wrong. TRBV7-1 is assigned to the ORF class and has an uncertain function. This CDR3 is built from 18 residues.

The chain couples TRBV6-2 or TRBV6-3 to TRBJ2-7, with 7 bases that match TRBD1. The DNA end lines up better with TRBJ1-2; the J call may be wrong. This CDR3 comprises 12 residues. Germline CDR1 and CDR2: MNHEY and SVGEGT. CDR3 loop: CASRQGPLGYTF. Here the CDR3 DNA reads TGTGCCAGCCGACAGGGACCCCTTGGCTACACCTTC.

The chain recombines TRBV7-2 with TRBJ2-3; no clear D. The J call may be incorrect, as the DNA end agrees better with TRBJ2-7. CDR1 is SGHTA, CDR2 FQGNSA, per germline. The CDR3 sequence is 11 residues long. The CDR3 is CASSLLGKQYF. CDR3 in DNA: TGTGCCAGCAGCCTCCTTGGTAAGCAGTACTTC.

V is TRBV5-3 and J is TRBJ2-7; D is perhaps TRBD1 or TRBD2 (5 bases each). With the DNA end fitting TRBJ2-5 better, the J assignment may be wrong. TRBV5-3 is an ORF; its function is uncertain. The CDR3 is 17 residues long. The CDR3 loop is CASSPGRGTRLLETQYF. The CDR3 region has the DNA TGTGCCAGCAGCCCCGGAAGGGGAACGAGACTATTGGAGACCCAGTACTTC.

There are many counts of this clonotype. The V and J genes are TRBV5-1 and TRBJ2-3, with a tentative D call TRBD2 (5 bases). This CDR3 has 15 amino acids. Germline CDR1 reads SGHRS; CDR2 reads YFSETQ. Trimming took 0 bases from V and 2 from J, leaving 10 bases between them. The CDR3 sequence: CASSLVVGDTDTQYF. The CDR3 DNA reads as TGCGCCAGCAGCTTGGTCGTCGGGGACACAGATACGCAGTATTTT.

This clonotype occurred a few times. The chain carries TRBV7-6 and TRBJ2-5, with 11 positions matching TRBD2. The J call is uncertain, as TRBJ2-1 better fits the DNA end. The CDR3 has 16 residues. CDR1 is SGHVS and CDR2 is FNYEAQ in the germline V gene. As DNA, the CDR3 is TGTGCCAGCAGCCCGAGTAGCGGGAGGGCCAAGAATGAGCAGTTCTTC. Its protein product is CASSPSSGRAKNEQFF.

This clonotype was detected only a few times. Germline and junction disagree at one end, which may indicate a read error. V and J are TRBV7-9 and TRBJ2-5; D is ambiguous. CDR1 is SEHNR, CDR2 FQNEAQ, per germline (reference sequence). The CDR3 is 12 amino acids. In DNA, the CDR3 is TGTGCCAGCAGCCCCGGTGATTCACCCCTCCACTTC. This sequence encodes CASSPGDSPLHF.

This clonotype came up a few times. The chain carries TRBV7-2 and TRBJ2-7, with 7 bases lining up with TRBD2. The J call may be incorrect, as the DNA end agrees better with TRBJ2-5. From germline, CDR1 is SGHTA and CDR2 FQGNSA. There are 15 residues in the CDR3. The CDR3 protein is CASSLGAGIGGTQYF. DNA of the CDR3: TGTGCCAGCAGCTTAGGAGCGGGGATCGGTGGGACCCAGTACTTC.

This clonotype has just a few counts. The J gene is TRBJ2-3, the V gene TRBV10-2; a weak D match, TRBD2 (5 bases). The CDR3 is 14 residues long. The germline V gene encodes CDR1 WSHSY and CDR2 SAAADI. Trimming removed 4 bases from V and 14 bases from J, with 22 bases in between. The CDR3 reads CASSAVGGTGELYF. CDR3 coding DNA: TGCGCCAGCAGTGCGGTAGGCGGCACCGGGGAGCTGTATTTT.

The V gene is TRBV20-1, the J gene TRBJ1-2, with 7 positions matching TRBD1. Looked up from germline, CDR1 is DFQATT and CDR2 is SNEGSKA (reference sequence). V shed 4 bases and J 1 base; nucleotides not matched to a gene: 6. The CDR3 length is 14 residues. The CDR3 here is CSANRDRNNYGYTF. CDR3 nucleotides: TGCAGTGCTAATCGGGACAGAAATAACTATGGCTACACCTTC.

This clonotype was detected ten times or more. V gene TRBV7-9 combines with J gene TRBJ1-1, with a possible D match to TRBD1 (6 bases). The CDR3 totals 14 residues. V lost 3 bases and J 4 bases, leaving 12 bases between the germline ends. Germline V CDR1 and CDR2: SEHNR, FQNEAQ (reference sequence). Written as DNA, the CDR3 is TGTGCCAGCAGCTTCCCAGGACAGTTCACTGAAGCTTTCTTT. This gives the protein CASSFPGQFTEAFF.

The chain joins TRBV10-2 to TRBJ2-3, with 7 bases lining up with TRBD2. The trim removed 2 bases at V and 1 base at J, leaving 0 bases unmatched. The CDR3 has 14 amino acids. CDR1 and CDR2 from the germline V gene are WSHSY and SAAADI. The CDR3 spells CASSEAGGTDTQYF. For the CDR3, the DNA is TGCGCCAGCAGTGAGGCGGGAGGCACAGATACGCAGTATTTT.

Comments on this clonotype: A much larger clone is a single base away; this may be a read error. The CDR3 sequence is CASSLAAGARNEQYF. The CDR3 DNA follows: TGCGCCAGCAGCTTGGCAGCGGGAGCCCGCAATGAGCAGTACTTC. This rearrangement joins TRBV5-1 to TRBJ2-3; the match to TRBD2 covers 8 bases. With the DNA end fitting TRBJ2-7 better, the J assignment may be wrong. The CDR3 consists of 15 residues. Germline V CDR1 and CDR2: SGHRS, YFSETQ.

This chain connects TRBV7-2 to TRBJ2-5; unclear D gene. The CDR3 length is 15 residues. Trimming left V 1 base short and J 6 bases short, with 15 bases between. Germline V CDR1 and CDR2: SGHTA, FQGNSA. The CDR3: CASSLGAGLMQTQYF. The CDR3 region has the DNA TGTGCCAGCAGCTTAGGGGCAGGCCTTATGCAGACCCAGTACTTC. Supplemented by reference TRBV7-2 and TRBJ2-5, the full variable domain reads GAGVSQSPSNKVTEKGKDVELRCDPISGHTALYWYRQSLGQGLEFLIYFQGNSAPDKSGLPSDRFSAERTGGSVSTLTIQRTQQEDSAVYLCASSLGAGLMQTQYFGPGTRLLVL.

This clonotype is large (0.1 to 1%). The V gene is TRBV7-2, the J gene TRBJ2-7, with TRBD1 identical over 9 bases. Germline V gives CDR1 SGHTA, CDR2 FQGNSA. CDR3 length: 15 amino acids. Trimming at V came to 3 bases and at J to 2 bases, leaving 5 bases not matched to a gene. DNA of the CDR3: TGTGCCAGCAGCTTTCTTGGACAGGGGACCTACGAGCAGTACTTC. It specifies CASSFLGQGTYEQYF.

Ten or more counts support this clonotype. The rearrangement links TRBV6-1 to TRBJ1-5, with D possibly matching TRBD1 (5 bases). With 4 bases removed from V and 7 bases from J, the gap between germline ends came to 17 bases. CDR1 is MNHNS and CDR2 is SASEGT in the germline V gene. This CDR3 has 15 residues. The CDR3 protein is CASSAGTQRGQPQHF. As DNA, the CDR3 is TGTGCCAGCAGTGCTGGCACCCAACGGGGCCAGCCCCAGCATTTT.

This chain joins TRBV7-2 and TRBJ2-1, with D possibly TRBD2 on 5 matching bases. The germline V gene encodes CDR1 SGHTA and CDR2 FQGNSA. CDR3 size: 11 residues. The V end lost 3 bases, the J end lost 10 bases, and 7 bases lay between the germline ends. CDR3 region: CASSLDLEQFF. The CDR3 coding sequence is TGTGCCAGCAGCTTGGACTTAGAGCAGTTCTTC.

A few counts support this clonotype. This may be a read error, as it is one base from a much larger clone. In nucleotides, the CDR3 is TGCAGTGCTAAGACAGGGGGCTCCTACGAGCAGTTCTTC. Translated: CSAKTGGSYEQFF. The chain uses TRBV20-1 and TRBJ2-1; 10 nucleotides align to TRBD1. There are 13 residues in the CDR3. Germline CDR1 reads DFQATT; CDR2 reads SNEGSKA (reference sequence). The J segment lost 10 bases and the V segment lost 4 bases, leaving 7 bases of the junction unmatched.

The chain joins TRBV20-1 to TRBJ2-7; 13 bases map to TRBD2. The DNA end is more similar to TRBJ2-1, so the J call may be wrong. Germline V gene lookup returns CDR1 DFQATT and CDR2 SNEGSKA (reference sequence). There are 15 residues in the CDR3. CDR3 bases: TGCAGTGCTAGAGCAGGGACTAGCGGGAAGAATGAGCAGTTCTTC. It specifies CSARAGTSGKNEQFF.

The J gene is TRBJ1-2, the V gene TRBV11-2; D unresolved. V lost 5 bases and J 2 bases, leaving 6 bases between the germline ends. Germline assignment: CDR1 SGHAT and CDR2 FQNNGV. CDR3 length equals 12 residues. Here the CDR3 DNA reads TGTGCCAGCAGCACTGAGAACTATGGCTACACCTTC. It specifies CASSTENYGYTF.

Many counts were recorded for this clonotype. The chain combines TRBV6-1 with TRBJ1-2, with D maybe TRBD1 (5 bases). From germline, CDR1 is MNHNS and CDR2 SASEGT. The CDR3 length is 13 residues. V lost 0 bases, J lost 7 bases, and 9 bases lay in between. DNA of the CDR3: TGTGCCAGCAGTGAAGCAGGGGCGGGTGGCTACACCTTC. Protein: CASSEAGAGGYTF.

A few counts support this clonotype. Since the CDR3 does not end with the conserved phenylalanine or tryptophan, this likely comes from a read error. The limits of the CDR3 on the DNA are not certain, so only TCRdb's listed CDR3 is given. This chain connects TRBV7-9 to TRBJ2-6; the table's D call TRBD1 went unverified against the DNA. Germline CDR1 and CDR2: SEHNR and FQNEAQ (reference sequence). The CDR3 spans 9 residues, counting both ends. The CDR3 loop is CASSSISRT.

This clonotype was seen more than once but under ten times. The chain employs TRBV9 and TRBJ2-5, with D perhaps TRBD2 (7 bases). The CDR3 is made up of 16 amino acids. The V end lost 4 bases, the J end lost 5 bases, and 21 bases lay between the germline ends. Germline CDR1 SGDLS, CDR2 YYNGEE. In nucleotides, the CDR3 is TGTGCCAGCAGCTCCCAAGGGGGGGGTTTTCAGGAGACCCAGTACTTC. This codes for CASSSQGGGFQETQYF.

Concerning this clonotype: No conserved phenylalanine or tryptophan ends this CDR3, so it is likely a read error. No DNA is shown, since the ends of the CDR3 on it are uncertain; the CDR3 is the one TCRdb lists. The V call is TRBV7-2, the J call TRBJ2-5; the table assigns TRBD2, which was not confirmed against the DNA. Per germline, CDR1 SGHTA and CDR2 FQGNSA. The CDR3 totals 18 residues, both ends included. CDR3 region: CASSLLGHGGYNEQYFGN.

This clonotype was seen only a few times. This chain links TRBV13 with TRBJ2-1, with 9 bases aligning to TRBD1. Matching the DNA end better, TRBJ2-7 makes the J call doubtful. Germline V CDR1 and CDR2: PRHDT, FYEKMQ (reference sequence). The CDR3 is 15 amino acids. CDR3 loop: CASSPSGQGSYEQYF. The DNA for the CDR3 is TGTGCCAGCAGCCCCTCGGGACAGGGTTCCTACGAGCAGTACTTC.

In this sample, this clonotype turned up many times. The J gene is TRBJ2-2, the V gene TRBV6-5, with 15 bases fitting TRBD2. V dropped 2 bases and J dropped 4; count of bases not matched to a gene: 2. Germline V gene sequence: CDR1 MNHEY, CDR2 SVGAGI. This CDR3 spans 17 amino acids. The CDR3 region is CASSYQGLAGGTGELFF. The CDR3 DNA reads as TGTGCCAGCAGTTACCAGGGACTAGCGGGAGGCACCGGGGAGCTGTTTTTT.

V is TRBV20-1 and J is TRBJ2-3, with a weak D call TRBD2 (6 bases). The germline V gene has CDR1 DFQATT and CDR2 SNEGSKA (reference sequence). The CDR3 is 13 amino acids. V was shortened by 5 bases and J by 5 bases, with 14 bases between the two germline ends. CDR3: CSAQRRGRDTQYF. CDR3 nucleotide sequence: TGCAGTGCTCAGCGGAGGGGTAGAGATACGCAGTATTTT.

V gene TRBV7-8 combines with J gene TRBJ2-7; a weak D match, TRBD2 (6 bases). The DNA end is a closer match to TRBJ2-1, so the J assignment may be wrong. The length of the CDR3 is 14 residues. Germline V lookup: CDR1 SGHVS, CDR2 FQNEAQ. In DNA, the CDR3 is TGTGCCAGCAGACTTACGGGAGCGGACAATGAGCAGTTCTTC. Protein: CASRLTGADNEQFF.